The clone carrying this TCR beta chain occurred many times. A universal primer site came from template switching; cDNA carried unique molecular identifiers. TCRdb reprocessed the 5' RACE reads via MiXCR and lists one record per CDR3 protein. This sample carries about 100,000 distinct CDR3 sequences, just under 6% of them seen once, and the ten largest clones take less than 15%. These data belong to a study of identical twins. The sequenced sample was memory T cells sorted from blood. This clonotype originated in a woman in her fifties or sixties in good health.

CDR3 protein: CSARDQRQGGSPLHF. In DNA, the CDR3 is TGCAGTGCTAGAGATCAAAGACAAGGTGGCTCACCCCTCCACTTT. This rearrangement joins TRBV20-1 to TRBJ1-6; unclear D gene. Germline CDR1 is DFQATT and CDR2 is SNEGSKA (reference sequence). V was shortened by 0 bases and J by 10 bases, with 16 bases between the two germline ends. The CDR3 length is 15 residues.